This TCR beta chain was retrieved from a study of blood T cell repertoires in COVID-19. Overall study context: Donors in the United States, Italy and Spain gave samples during acute or convalescent COVID-19. The analysed material was cDNA or gDNA that came from T cells, B-cell-depleted T cells, or PBMCs.

This clone showed up just a few times. With V trimmed by 2 bases and J by 1 base, 9 bases remained unmatched. The CDR3 is made up of 17 amino acids. Germline V gives CDR1 ENHRY, CDR2 SYGVKD. How the authors handled the data: Reference gene primer amplification in the assay estimated nucleated cell counts. TCRdb's table, derived via immunoSEQ multiplex PCR, lists solely in-frame clones and lacks some. V and J calls and clone size are copied from that table; D and trimming were computed from the DNA. The data hold approximately 170,000 clones, with roughly four fifths observed a single time. This sequence joins TRBV10-3 and TRBJ2-5; 8 bases fit TRBD2. This clonotype was sampled from a human donor in a cohort sampled during active COVID-19. Sequenced: peripheral blood. CDR3 DNA sequence: TGTGCCATCAGTGAGCCTTTCACGGGGGGGATCCAAGAGACCCAGTACTTC. Encoded protein: CAISEPFTGGIQETQYF.